This T cell receptor beta chain was recorded in a study of T cells in narcolepsy. Method: immunoSEQ multiplex PCR; TCRdb's copy keeps in-frame clones and lacks some. The profile shows 30,000 or so clones, 60% to 80% of them singletons. The sample taken for sequencing was memory (CD45RA-) CD4+ T cells from blood. The TCR comes from a human donor in good health.

The CDR3 is CASSLGTGEYEQYF. Here the CDR3 DNA reads TGTGCCAGCAGCTTAGGGACAGGAGAATACGAGCAGTACTTC. The V call is TRBV13, the J call TRBJ2-7, with D possibly TRBD1 on 6 matching bases. The V end lost 0 bases, the J end lost 4 bases, and 10 bases lay between the germline ends. This CDR3 spans 14 amino acids. From germline, CDR1 is PRHDT and CDR2 FYEKMQ (reference sequence).